This T cell receptor beta chain was found in a study of blood T cell repertoires in COVID-19. Study overall: The origin of the acute and convalescent COVID-19 samples was the United States, Italy and Spain. Sample material is recorded as cDNA or gDNA derived from T cells, B-cell-depleted T cells, or PBMCs.

Original processing methods: Amplification of reference gene primers provided the estimated nucleated cell counts. Libraries were prepared by immunoSEQ multiplex PCR; TCRdb keeps only in-frame clonotypes and omits some of them. The V and J calls and clone size are taken from that table; D and trimming were inferred from the DNA. The sample has about 210,000 clones, over 75% seen once. Looked up from germline, CDR1 is KGHSH and CDR2 is LQKENI. The CDR3 length is 17 residues. J was trimmed by 2 bases and V by 2 bases; bases with no gene match: 8. The chain employs TRBV18 and TRBJ2-3; 9 bases match TRBD1. Sequenced: peripheral blood. The sequence derives from a woman aged 40-49 years with acute or convalescent COVID-19. In DNA, the CDR3 is TGTGCCAGCTCACCAACTAGGACAGGGGCCTTCACAGATACGCAGTATTTT. It encodes CASSPTRTGAFTDTQYF.